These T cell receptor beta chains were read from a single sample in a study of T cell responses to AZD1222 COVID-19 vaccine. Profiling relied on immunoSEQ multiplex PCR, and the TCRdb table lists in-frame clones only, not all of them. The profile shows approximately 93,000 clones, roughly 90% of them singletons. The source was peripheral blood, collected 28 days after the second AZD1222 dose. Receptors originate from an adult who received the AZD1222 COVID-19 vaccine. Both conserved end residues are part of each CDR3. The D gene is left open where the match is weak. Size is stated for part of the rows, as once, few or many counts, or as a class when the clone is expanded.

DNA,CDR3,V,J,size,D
TGTGCCAGCAGCTTCTCCGGCGGGGGAAACTCCTACGAGCAGTACTTC,CASSFSGGGNSYEQYF,TRBV7-3,TRBJ2-7,-,TRBD2
TGTGCCAGCAGTTACCCAAACAGGGTCAAGAACACTGAAGCTTTCTTT,CASSYPNRVKNTEAFF,TRBV6-2/TRBV6-3,TRBJ1-1,-,-
TGTGCCAGCAGTGATTTTAGGACAGGGGCAGATACGCAGTATTTT,CASSDFRTGADTQYF,TRBV2,TRBJ2-3,-,TRBD1
TGTGCCAGCAGCTTAGGGACAGATAACTATGGCTACACCTTC,CASSLGTDNYGYTF,TRBV7-2,TRBJ1-2,-,-
TGCGCCAGCAGCATGACCGGGCCGATACGGTTAAGGGCCGGGGAGCTGTTTTTT,CASSMTGPIRLRAGELFF,TRBV5-1,TRBJ2-2,once,-
TGCGCCAGCAGCCCCGGACAGGGTTCCTACGAGCAGTACTTC,CASSPGQGSYEQYF,TRBV4-3,TRBJ2-7,-,TRBD1
TGTGCCGTCTCACTGCCCTATCAGCCCCAGCATTTT,CAVSLPYQPQHF,TRBV28,TRBJ1-5,-,-
TGTGCCAGCAGTTTATCAAGGAACACTGAAGCTTTCTTT,CASSLSRNTEAFF,TRBV27,TRBJ1-1,-,-
TGTGCCACCAGCAGAGATCAGGGGGCATACTATGGCTACACCTTC,CATSRDQGAYYGYTF,TRBV15,TRBJ1-2,-,TRBD1
TGTGCCAGCGGACTAGCGGGGGGGCGGGAGACCCAGTACTTC,CASGLAGGRETQYF,TRBV6-5,TRBJ2-5,-,TRBD2
TGTGCCAGTAGTATCCTACCCGGGGGACAGGGCCGTCAGCCCCAGCATTTT,CASSILPGGQGRQPQHF,TRBV19,TRBJ1-5,once,TRBD1
TGTGCCAGCAGCTTAGCGGGTGGACAGCCCCAGCATTTT,CASSLAGGQPQHF,TRBV12-3/TRBV12-4,TRBJ1-5,-,-
TGTGCCAGCAGCGTGGGGGTCCAGGGTCACACTGAAGCTTTCTTT,CASSVGVQGHTEAFF,TRBV9,TRBJ1-1,-,-
TGTGCCAGCAGCTTAGGCCACTTCTCGAACACTGAAGCTTTCTTT,CASSLGHFSNTEAFF,TRBV7-6,TRBJ1-1,-,-
TGTGCCAGCAGTTACGGGGGGGGGCTTAATACGCAGTATTTT,CASSYGGGLNTQYF,TRBV6-5,TRBJ2-3,once,-
TGTGCCAGCAGTGGCCCTGAGGTGACCCATAATTCACCCCTCCACTTT,CASSGPEVTHNSPLHF,TRBV2,TRBJ1-6,-,-
TGTGCCAGCAGCCCCTCAGTGACACAGGGGGCGCGGGGCAATCAGCCCCAGCATTTT,CASSPSVTQGARGNQPQHF,TRBV14,TRBJ1-5,few,TRBD1
TGTGCCAGCAGTGAACATGACAGGGGACGGGGGGGCGCTTTCTTT,CASSEHDRGRGGAFF,TRBV6-1,TRBJ1-1,once,TRBD1
TGTGCCAGCAGTGGGACAGCCAACTATGGCTACACCTTC,CASSGTANYGYTF,TRBV2,TRBJ1-2,-,-
TGTGCCAGCACGCCCGTATATGGCTACACCTTC,CASTPVYGYTF,TRBV7-9,TRBJ1-2,-,-
TGTGCCAGCAGCCGGACAGGGAAAGGGTATGGCTACACCTTC,CASSRTGKGYGYTF,TRBV7-9,TRBJ1-2,-,TRBD1
TGTGCCAGCAGTTTAGTAGCGGGGGGTTATACGCAGTATTTT,CASSLVAGGYTQYF,TRBV27,TRBJ2-3,-,TRBD2
TGCGCCAGCAGCGTGGGTGGGACAGGGAACACTGAAGCTTTCTTT,CASSVGGTGNTEAFF,TRBV5-1,TRBJ1-1,-,TRBD1
TGTGCCAGCAGCTTGGTGGGGACGGACGGCCACACCTTC,CASSLVGTDGHTF,TRBV5-4,TRBJ1-2,-,-
TGTGCCAGCAGCATCGACATCCCCCCGTACAATGAGCAGTTCTTC,CASSIDIPPYNEQFF,TRBV6-6,TRBJ2-1,-,-
TGTGCCAGCAGGGATTCGGATAATAGCAATCAGCCCCAGCATTTT,CASRDSDNSNQPQHF,TRBV2,TRBJ1-5,few,-
TGTGCCAGCAGTTTCCGGGGGGCCTATGGCTACACCTTC,CASSFRGAYGYTF,TRBV27,TRBJ1-2,few,-
TGTGCCAGCAGCCAAGATCGAAGCGGGGGAGGGGAGACCCAGTACTTC,CASSQDRSGGGETQYF,TRBV4-2,TRBJ2-5,large,TRBD2
TGCGCCAGCAGCCAGGAGCGGCTACTAGCGGGGGGGGACACCGGGGAGCTGTTTTTT,CASSQERLLAGGDTGELFF,TRBV4-1,TRBJ2-2,-,TRBD2
TGTGCCAGCAGTCAGAGACAGGCGCAAGGGGAAACGCGGGGAGCTGTTTTT,CASSQRQAQGETRGAVF,TRBV6-6,TRBJ2-2,-,-
TGTGCCAGCAGCGTGTCAGGGGCGGCCAAAAACATTCAGTACTTC,CASSVSGAAKNIQYF,TRBV9,TRBJ2-4,-,-